This T cell receptor (beta chain) came from a study of blood T cell repertoires in COVID-19. Background on the study: Acute and convalescent COVID-19 samples came from the United States, Italy and Spain. Sources were T cells, B-cell-depleted T cells, or PBMCs; the material itself was cDNA or gDNA.

Profiled with immunoSEQ multiplex PCR; TCRdb holds only in-frame clones, not every one. The data contain a few hundred thousand clones, 91% of them singletons. Unmatched junction bases numbered 10, after V lost 5 bases and J lost 0 bases. The CDR3 extends over 19 amino acids. CDR1 is SGHTA, CDR2 FQGTGA, per germline. Participants, about 18 to 100 years old, spanned around 25 US areas. Participants classified as exposed had met a COVID-19 case within 2 weeks before study entry. The TCR originated in a woman between 40 and 55 years old who had been exposed to COVID-19. V and J are TRBV7-3 and TRBJ2-1, with 13 nucleotides matching TRBD2. The sample consisted of PBMCs or T cells enriched from blood (not recorded which). The CDR3 DNA follows: TGTGCCAGCAGCCGCCTGACTAGCGGGAGGACCAACTCCTACAATGAGCAGTTCTTC. It codes for CASSRLTSGRTNSYNEQFF. The whole variable domain, remainder taken from reference TRBV7-3 and TRBJ2-1, is GAGVSQTPSNKVTEKGKYVELRCDPISGHTALYWYRQSLGQGPEFLIYFQGTGAADDSGLPNDRFFAVRPEGSVSTLKIQRTERGDSAVYLCASSRLTSGRTNSYNEQFFGPGTRLTVL.